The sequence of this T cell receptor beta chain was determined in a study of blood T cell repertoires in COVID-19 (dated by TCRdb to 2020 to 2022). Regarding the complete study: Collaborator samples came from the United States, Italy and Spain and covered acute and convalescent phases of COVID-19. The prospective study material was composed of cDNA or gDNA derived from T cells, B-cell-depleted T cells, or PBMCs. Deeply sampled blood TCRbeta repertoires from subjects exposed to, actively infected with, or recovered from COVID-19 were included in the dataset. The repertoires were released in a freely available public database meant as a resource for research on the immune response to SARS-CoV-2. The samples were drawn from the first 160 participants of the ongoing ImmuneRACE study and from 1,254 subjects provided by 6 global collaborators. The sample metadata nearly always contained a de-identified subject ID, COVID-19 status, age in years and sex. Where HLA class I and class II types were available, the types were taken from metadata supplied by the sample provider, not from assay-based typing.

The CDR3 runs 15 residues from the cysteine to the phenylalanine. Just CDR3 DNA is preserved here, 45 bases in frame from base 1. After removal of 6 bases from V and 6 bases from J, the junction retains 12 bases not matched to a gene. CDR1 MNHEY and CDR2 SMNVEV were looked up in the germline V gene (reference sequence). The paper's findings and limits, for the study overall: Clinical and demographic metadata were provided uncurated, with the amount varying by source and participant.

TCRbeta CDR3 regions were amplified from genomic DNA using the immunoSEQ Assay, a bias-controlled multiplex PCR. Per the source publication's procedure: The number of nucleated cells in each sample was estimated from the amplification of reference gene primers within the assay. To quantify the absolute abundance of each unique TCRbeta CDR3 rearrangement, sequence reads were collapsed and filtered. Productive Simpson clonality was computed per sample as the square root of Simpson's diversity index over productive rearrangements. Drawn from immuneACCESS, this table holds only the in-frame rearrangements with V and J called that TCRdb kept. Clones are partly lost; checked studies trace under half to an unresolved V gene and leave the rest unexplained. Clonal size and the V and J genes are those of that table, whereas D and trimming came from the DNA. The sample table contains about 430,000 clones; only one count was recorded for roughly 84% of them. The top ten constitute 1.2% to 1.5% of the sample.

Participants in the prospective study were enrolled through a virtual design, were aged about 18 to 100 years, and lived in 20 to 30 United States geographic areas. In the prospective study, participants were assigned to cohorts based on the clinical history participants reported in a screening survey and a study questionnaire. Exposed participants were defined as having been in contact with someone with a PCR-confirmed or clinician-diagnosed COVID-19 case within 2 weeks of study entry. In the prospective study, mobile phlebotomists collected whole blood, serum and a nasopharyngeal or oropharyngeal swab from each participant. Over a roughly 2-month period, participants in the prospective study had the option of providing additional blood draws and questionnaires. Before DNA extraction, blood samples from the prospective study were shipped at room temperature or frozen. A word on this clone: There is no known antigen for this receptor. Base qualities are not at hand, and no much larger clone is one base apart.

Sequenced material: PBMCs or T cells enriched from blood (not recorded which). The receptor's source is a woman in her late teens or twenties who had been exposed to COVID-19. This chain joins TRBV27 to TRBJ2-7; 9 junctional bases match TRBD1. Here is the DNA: TGTGCCAGCAGGCCCACAGGGGGCGCTACCGGCGAGCAGTACTTC. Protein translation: CASRPTGGATGEQYF.